This TCR beta chain was sequenced during a study of blood T cell repertoires in COVID-19. The protocol was immunoSEQ multiplex PCR, while the TCRdb copy is restricted to in-frame clones and leaves out a portion. The table includes a few hundred thousand clones, roughly 91% detected once. In its sample, this clone was seen once. This sequence originates from a man in his forties who had recovered from COVID-19. Sequenced input: PBMCs or T cells enriched from blood (not recorded which).

This CDR3 reads CASSLAPGQETQYF. CDR3 in DNA: TGTGCCAGCAGTTTGGCCCCGGGGCAAGAGACCCAGTACTTC. This chain joins TRBV28 and TRBJ2-5; TRBD2 is a possible D gene (5 bases). Germline values: CDR1 MDHEN, CDR2 SYDVKM. Between the trimmed V and J ends, which lost 3 bases and 2 bases, there was a span of 10 bases. The CDR3 length is 14 residues. Based on the CDR3 plus reference TRBV28 and TRBJ2-5, the full variable domain is DVKVTQSSRYLVKRTGEKVFLECVQDMDHENMFWYRQDPGLGLRLIYFSYDVKMKEKGDIPEGYSVSREKKERFSLILESASTNQTSMYLCASSLAPGQETQYFGPGTRLLVL.